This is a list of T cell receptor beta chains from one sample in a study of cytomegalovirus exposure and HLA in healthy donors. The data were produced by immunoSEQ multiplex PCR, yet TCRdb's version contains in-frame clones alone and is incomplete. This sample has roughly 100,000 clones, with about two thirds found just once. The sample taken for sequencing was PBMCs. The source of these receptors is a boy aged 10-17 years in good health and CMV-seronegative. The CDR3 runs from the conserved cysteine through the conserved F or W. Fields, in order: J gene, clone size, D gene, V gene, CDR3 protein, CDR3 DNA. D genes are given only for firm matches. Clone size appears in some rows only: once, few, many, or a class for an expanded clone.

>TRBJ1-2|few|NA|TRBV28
CASSLTGSYGYTF
TGTGCCAGCAGTTTGACGGGGAGCTATGGCTACACCTTC
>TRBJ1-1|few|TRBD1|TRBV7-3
CASSPQGTVNTEAFF
TGTGCCAGCAGCCCCCAGGGGACAGTTAACACTGAAGCTTTCTTT
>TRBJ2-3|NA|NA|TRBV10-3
CAISEWEGGDTQYF
TGTGCCATCAGTGAGTGGGAGGGGGGAGATACGCAGTATTTT
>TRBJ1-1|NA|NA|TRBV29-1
CSVTHKNTEAFF
TGCAGCGTCACACATAAAAACACTGAAGCTTTCTTT
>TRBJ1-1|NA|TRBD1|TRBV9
CASSVGRGPNTEAFF
TGTGCCAGCAGCGTGGGCAGGGGGCCGAACACTGAAGCTTTCTTT
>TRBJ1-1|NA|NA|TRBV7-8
CASSPGGGSEAFF
TGTGCCAGCAGCCCGGGCGGGGGGTCTGAAGCTTTCTTT
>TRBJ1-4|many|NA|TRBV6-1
CAGGAGKNEKLFF
TGTGCCGGGGGGGCAGGGAAAAATGAAAAACTGTTTTTT
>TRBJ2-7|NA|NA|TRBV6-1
CASSRDTSYEQYF
TGTGCCAGCAGTCGGGACACCTCCTACGAGCAGTACTTC
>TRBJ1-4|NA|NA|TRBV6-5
CASSPNLWTNEKLFF
TGTGCCAGCAGCCCAAACCTATGGACTAATGAAAAACTGTTTTTT
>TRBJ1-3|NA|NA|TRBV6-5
CASGRGTGNTIYF
TGTGCCAGCGGAAGGGGGACCGGAAACACCATATATTTT
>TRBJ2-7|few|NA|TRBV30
CAWRSGPEQYF
TGTGCCTGGAGATCAGGGCCCGAGCAGTACTTC
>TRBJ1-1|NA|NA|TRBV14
CASSQDYPGPNTEAFF
TGTGCCAGCAGCCAAGATTACCCAGGTCCGAACACTGAAGCTTTCTTT
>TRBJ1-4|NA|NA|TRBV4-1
CASRRGRVPNEKLFF
TGCGCCAGCCGAAGAGGCAGGGTGCCTAATGAAAAACTGTTTTTT
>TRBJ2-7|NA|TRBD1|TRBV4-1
CASSRPTGTGGSYEQYF
TGCGCCAGCAGCCGCCCAACCGGGACAGGGGGCTCCTACGAGCAGTACTTC
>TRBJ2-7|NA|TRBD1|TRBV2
CASRSQAGTGTEQYF
TGTGCCAGCAGGAGCCAGGCCGGGACAGGGACCGAGCAGTACTTC
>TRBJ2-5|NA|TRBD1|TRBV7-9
CASSLAWDRGHQETQYF
TGTGCCAGCAGCTTAGCTTGGGACAGGGGGCACCAAGAGACCCAGTACTTC
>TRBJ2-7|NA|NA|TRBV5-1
CASSLGADRMLEQYF
TGCGCCAGCAGCTTGGGTGCGGACAGAATGCTCGAGCAGTACTTC
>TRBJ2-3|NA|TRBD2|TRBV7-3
CASSPGPRRGGTDTQYF
TGTGCCAGCAGCCCGGGCCCTCGGCGGGGGGGGACAGATACGCAGTATTTT
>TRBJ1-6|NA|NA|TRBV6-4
CASSRTDNSPLHF
TGTGCCAGCAGCCGGACAGATAATTCACCCCTCCACTTT
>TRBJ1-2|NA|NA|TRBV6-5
CASSSVWGYTF
TGTGCCAGCAGTTCGGTGTGGGGCTACACCTTC
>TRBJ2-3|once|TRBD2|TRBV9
CASSPGLAGGSIDTQYF
TGTGCCAGCAGCCCGGGACTAGCGGGGGGTTCAATCGATACGCAGTATTTT
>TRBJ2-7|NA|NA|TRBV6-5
CASSYYRESEQYF
TGTGCCAGCAGTTACTACAGGGAGAGCGAGCAGTACTTC
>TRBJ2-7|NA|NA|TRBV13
CASSNQKGFGAYEQYF
TGTGCCAGCAGCAATCAAAAGGGGTTTGGGGCCTACGAGCAGTACTTC
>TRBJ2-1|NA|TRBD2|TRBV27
CASSPRLAGMFEQFF
TGTGCCAGCAGTCCGAGACTAGCGGGGATGTTTGAGCAGTTCTTC
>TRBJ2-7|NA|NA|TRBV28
CASSPRTFPSYEQYF
TGTGCCAGCAGTCCCCGGACTTTCCCCTCCTACGAGCAGTACTTC
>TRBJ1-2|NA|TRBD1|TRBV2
CASSEEGQGDYYGYTF
TGTGCCAGCAGTGAAGAGGGACAGGGGGACTACTATGGCTACACCTTC
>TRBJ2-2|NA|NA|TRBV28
CASSLEGGTGELFF
TGTGCCAGCAGTTTAGAGGGGGGGACCGGGGAGCTGTTTTTT
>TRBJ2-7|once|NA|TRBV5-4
CASSLGQREQYF
TGTGCCAGCAGCTTGGGACAGAGGGAGCAGTACTTC
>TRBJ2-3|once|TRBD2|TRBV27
CASSLASGGPTDTQYF
TGTGCCAGCAGTTTGGCTAGCGGGGGGCCTACAGATACGCAGTATTTT
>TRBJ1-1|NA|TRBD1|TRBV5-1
CASSLYRGPTEAFF
TGCGCCAGCAGCCTATACAGGGGGCCCACTGAAGCTTTCTTT
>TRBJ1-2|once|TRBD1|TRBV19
CASSIEYRGNYGYTF
TGTGCCAGTAGTATTGAGTACAGGGGTAACTATGGCTACACCTTC
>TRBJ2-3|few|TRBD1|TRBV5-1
CASSLLGTGGVTDTQYF
TGCGCCAGCAGCTTGCTTGGGACAGGGGGAGTCACAGATACGCAGTATTTT
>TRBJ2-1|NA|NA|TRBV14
CASSRELYNEQFF
TGTGCCAGCAGCCGGGAGTTATACAATGAGCAGTTCTTC
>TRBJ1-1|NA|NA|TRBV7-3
CASSPIPPGLNTEAFF
TGTGCCAGCAGCCCCATACCCCCAGGTTTGAACACTGAAGCTTTCTTT
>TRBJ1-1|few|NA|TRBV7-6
CASSLGASLWAEAFF
TGTGCCAGCAGCTTAGGGGCCAGTTTATGGGCTGAAGCTTTCTTT
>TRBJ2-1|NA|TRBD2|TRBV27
CAIRLAAYNEQFF
TGTGCCATCAGACTAGCGGCTTACAATGAGCAGTTCTTC